This TCR beta chain was captured in a study of blood T cell repertoires in COVID-19. The CDR3 has 15 amino acids. Trimming cost V 4 bases and J 8 bases; bases outside gene matches: 11. Germline V CDR1 and CDR2: LNHDA, SQIVND (reference sequence). Under the authors' procedure: Estimation of nucleated cell counts was performed using reference gene primer amplification. The method was immunoSEQ multiplex PCR; TCRdb's version includes in-frame clones alone and lacks a portion of them. V, J and clone size are those of that table, while D and trimming were read from the DNA. The repertoire holds 360,000 or so clones, with more than 70% as singletons.

The sequenced sample consisted of peripheral blood. The rearrangement uses TRBV19 and TRBJ2-1; 7 bases map to TRBD1. The TCR was taken from a woman in her sixties with COVID-19, enrolled during active disease. This CDR3 reads CASSTRPGGFDEQFF. CDR3 DNA sequence: TGTGCCAGTAGTACTCGCCCAGGGGGTTTCGATGAGCAGTTCTTC.